This T cell receptor (beta chain) was observed in a study of PD-1 blockade in mismatch repair-deficient tumors. Trimming stripped 1 base from V and 3 bases from J, with 13 bases between. The germline V gene encodes CDR1 MGHRA and CDR2 YSYEKL. The CDR3 is made up of 15 amino acids. This table comes from immunoSEQ multiplex PCR, and its TCRdb copy is limited to in-frame clones, with some not included. The data show some 130,000 clones, with about 90% seen just once and 12% held by the top ten. The chain employs TRBV4-1 and TRBJ2-7; TRBD2 is a possible D gene (6 bases). The sample was peripheral blood, taken about 17 months after starting pembrolizumab. The sequence derives from an adult with mismatch repair-deficient cancer. This chain's CDR3 is CASSQVIGSRYEQYF. CDR3 DNA: TGCGCCAGCAGCCAAGTAATCGGGAGTCGCTACGAGCAGTACTTC.